The clone carrying this T cell receptor beta chain appeared a few times. Its specificity is unknown. This entry is derived from a study of beta chain features in type 1 diabetes. Study overall: The samples had 100 million to 140 million sorted cells examined in all.

This CDR3 has 16 residues. Unmatched junction bases numbered 14, after V lost 8 bases and J lost 5 bases. The germline V gene encodes CDR1 MGHRA and CDR2 YSYEKL. All of the isolated RNA was reverse transcribed, so expressed TCRB transcripts were sequenced. Sequencing was performed with immunoSEQ multiplex PCR; in TCRdb, only in-frame clones are kept and a portion is missing. In the table there are about 140,000 clones, around 13% of which are singletons. Overall study results and limits: There were fewer insertions and more deletions at the VDJ junctions of type 1 diabetes patients. Researchers cautioned that cDNA sequencing could over-represent cells with high TCR expression. Among patients with Type 1 diabetes, TCRB CDR3s were moderately but significantly shorter in every one of the four CD4+ subsets. Resolution of whether HLA type affects TCRB rearrangement was not achieved here.

Material: central memory CD4+ T cells from blood. This chain links TRBV4-1 with TRBJ1-2; 10 nucleotides line up with TRBD1. The receptor was derived from a man younger than 30 with type 1 diabetes. CDR3 DNA sequence: TGCGCCAGCCGACATTCGCCCGGGACAGGGGAATATGGCTACACCTTC. Translation: CASRHSPGTGEYGYTF.